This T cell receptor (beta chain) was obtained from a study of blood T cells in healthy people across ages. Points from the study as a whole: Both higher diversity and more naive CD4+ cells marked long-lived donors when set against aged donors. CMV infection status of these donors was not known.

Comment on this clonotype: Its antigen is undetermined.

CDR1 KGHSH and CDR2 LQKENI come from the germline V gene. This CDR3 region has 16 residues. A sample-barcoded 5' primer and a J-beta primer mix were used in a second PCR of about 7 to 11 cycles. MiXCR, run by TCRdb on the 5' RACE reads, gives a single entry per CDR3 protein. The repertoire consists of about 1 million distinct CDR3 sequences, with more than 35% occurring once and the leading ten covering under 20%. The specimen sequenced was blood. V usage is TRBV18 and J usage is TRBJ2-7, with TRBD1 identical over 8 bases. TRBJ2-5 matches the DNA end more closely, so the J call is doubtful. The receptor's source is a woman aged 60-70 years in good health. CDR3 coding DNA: TGTGCCAGCTCACCAATACGTGGGACAGGCGTGGAGACCCAGTACTTC. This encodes CASSPIRGTGVETQYF.